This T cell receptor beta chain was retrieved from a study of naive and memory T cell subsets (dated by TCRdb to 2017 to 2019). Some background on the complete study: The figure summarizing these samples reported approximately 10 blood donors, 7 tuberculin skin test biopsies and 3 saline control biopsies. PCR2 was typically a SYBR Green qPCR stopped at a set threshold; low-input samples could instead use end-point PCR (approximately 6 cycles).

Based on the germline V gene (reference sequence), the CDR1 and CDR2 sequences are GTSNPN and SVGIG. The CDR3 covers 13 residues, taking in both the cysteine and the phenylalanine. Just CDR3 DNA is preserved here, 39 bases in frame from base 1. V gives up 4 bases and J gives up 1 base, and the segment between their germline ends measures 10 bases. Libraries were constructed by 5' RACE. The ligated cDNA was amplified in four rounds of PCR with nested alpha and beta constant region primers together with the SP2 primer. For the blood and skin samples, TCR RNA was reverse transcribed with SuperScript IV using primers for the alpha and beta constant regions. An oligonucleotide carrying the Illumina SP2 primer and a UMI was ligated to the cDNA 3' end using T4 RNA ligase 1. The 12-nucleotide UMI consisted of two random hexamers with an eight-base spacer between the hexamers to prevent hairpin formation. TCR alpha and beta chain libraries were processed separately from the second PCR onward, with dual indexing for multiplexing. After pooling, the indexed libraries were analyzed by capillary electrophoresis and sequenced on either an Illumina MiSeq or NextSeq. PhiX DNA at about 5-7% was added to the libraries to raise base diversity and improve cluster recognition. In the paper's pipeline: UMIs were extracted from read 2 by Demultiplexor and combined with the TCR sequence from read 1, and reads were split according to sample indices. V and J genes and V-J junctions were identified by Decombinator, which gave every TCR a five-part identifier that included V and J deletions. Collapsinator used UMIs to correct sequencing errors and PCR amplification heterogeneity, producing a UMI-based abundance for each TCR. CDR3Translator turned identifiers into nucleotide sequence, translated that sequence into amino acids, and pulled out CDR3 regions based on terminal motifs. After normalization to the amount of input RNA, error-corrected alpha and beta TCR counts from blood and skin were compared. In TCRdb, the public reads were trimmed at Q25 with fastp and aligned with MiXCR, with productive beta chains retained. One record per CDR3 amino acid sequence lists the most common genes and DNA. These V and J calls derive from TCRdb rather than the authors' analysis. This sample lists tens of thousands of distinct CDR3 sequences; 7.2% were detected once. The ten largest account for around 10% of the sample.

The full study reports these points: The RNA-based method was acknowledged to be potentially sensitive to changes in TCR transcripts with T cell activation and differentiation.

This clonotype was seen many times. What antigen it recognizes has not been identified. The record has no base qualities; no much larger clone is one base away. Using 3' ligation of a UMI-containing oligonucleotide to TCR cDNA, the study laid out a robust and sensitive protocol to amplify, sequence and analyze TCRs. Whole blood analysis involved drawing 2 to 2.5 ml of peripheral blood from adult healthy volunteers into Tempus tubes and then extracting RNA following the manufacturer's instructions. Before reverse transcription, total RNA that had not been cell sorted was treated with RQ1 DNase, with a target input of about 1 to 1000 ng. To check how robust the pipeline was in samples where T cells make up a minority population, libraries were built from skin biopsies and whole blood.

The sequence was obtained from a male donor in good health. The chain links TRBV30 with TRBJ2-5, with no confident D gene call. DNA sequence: TGTGCCTGGATCGGGCAGTTCCAAGAGACCCAGTACTTC. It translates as CAWIGQFQETQYF.